What follows are 21 T cell receptor beta chains derived from one specimen sequenced in a study of spatial heterogeneity in lung cancer. Regarding time point: sample taken at primary tumor resection. These receptors are not linked to any known antigen. Findings and limits, study-wide: One measure, the expanded intratumoral alpha and beta TCR count, tracked tumor mutation counts.

In TCRdb, the 5' RACE reads were re-called with MiXCR into one record per CDR3 protein. The data show 20,000 to 25,000 distinct CDR3 sequences, 4% to 5.5% seen once. The sample here was lung tumor tissue, taken at surgery. These receptors came from a male donor with early-stage non-small cell lung cancer.

This clonotype was seen a few times. The rearrangement joins TRBV28 to TRBJ2-3; D is possibly TRBD2 (5 bases). Trimming removed 7 bases at V and 8 bases at J, with 13 bases between. Germline V gene sequence: CDR1 MDHEN, CDR2 SYDVKM. The CDR3 has 12 amino acids. The DNA for the CDR3 is TGTGCCAGCACCGCCCTTCGGGGTACGCAGTATTTT. Amino acids: CASTALRGTQYF.

This clonotype has more than one count but fewer than ten. The rearrangement uses TRBV7-2 and TRBJ1-4; 10 positions agree with TRBD1. The CDR3 contains 15 residues. Germline assignment: CDR1 SGHTA and CDR2 FQGNSA. V was clipped by 5 bases and J by 6 bases; unmatched bases: 6. The CDR3, as DNA: TGTGCCAGCAGCCCCGGACAGGGGGAGTATGAAAAACTGTTTTTT. Translation: CASSPGQGEYEKLFF.

The J gene is TRBJ1-3, the V gene TRBV7-9; possible D gene TRBD1, 6 bases. Looked up from germline, CDR1 is SEHNR and CDR2 is FQNEAQ (reference sequence). Trimming shortened V by 1 base and J by 4 bases, and 11 bases separated the two germline ends. This CDR3 spans 15 amino acids. DNA of the CDR3: TGTGCCAGCAGCTTAGGAAACAGGGAAGGAAACACCATATATTTT. This gives the protein CASSLGNREGNTIYF.

This clonotype has at least ten counts. The rearrangement joins TRBV7-2 to TRBJ2-1; D perhaps matches TRBD1 (6 bases). V was shortened by 5 bases and J by 15 bases, with 17 bases between the two germline ends. Germline assignment: CDR1 SGHTA and CDR2 FQGNSA. The CDR3 has 12 amino acids. This chain's CDR3 is CASSPLGTRAFF. The CDR3 DNA follows: TGTGCCAGCAGCCCTTTGGGGACAAGAGCGTTCTTC.

Only a few counts were recorded for this clonotype. The V call is TRBV19, the J call TRBJ1-5; D unclear. Trimming took off 3 bases at V and 7 bases at J, with 16 bases between the two ends. Germline CDR1 is LNHDA and CDR2 is SQIVND (reference sequence). CDR3 length: 15 amino acids. The CDR3 sequence is CASSISYLARQPQHF. As DNA, the CDR3 is TGTGCCAGTAGTATCTCGTACCTTGCGCGGCAGCCCCAGCATTTT.

In its sample, this clonotype was seen many times. The V gene is TRBV5-5, the J gene TRBJ2-5; 10 nucleotides align to TRBD2. Germline V gene sequence: CDR1 SGHKS, CDR2 YYEKEE (reference sequence). Losses at the gene ends were 4 bases for V and 1 base for J; bases not matched to a gene: 7. The CDR3 spans 16 residues. CDR3 DNA sequence: TGTGCCAGCAGCGGCACTAGCGGGATACCCCAAGAGACCCAGTACTTC. Protein sequence: CASSGTSGIPQETQYF.

The chain links TRBV7-8 to TRBJ2-7; 12 bases are a match to TRBD2. Germline V CDR1 and CDR2: SGHVS, FQNEAQ. V dropped 5 bases and J dropped 4; count of bases not matched to a gene: 6. The CDR3 consists of 15 residues. CDR3 residues: CASSLRTSGIYEQYF. The CDR3, as DNA: TGTGCCAGCAGCCTCCGGACTAGCGGGATTTACGAGCAGTACTTC.

This clonotype occurred many times. DNA for the CDR3: TGTGCCAGCAGTTCCCGGGGTAGCGGGAGGGCCGATGACATTCAGTACTTC. It encodes CASSSRGSGRADDIQYF. The chain employs TRBV27 and TRBJ2-4, with 11 bases identical to TRBD2. The trim removed 4 bases at V and 8 bases at J, leaving 13 bases unmatched. From germline, CDR1 is MNHEY and CDR2 SMNVEV (reference sequence). This CDR3 region has 17 residues.

Many counts were recorded for this clonotype. This rearrangement joins TRBV24-1 to TRBJ2-1, with a tentative D call TRBD2 (7 bases). Germline loops: CDR1 KGHDR, CDR2 SFDVKD. The CDR3 totals 15 residues. The germline V and J ends were trimmed by 3 bases and 5 bases, with 13 bases remaining between them. CDR3 sequence reads: CATSDSGRDNNEQFF. The CDR3 region has the DNA TGTGCCACCAGTGATAGTGGGAGGGACAACAATGAGCAGTTCTTC.

Ten or more counts support this clonotype. The chain links TRBV4-3 to TRBJ1-6; D perhaps matches TRBD1 (5 bases). This CDR3 spans 17 amino acids. The germline V and J ends were trimmed by 1 base and 8 bases, with 18 bases remaining between them. In germline, CDR1 is LGHNA, CDR2 YSLEER. DNA for the CDR3: TGCGCCAGCAGCCAAGGAGGACTGGGCCTAGGGGATTCACCCCTCCACTTT. As protein: CASSQGGLGLGDSPLHF.

With regard to this clonotype: A much larger clone differs from this one at a single base, so this may be a read error. The CDR3 coding sequence is TGTGCCAGCTCTTCTAGCGGGAGGGCGCTAGATACGCAGCATTTT. Translation: CASSSSGRALDTQHF. This chain joins TRBV9 and TRBJ2-3; D gene uncertain. TRBJ1-5 explains the end of the DNA better; the J call may be wrong. In germline, CDR1 is SGDLS, CDR2 YYNGEE. The CDR3 covers 15 residues.

This clonotype was detected a few times. J is TRBJ1-6 and V is TRBV5-5; D is unresolved. Germline-derived CDR1 and CDR2 are SGHKS and YYEKEE (reference sequence). The ends were cut back, 2 bases at V and 6 bases at J, with 9 bases in the middle. The CDR3 sequence is 14 residues long. The CDR3 nucleotides are TGTGCCAGCAGCTTCCAGGTGCCTAATTCACCCCTCCACTTT. It codes for CASSFQVPNSPLHF.

There are many counts of this clonotype. V is TRBV7-2 and J is TRBJ2-2; 9 bases are shared with TRBD1. Germline loops: CDR1 SGHTA, CDR2 FQGNSA. After removal of 3 bases from V and 5 bases from J, the junction contained 7 bases not matched to a gene. The CDR3 has 16 residues. The CDR3 DNA follows: TGTGCCAGCAGCTTCACCGGGACAGGGTGGACCGGGGAGCTGTTTTTT. Encoded protein: CASSFTGTGWTGELFF.

This clonotype was counted ten times or more. The chain uses TRBV27 and TRBJ2-1; D remains ambiguous. V gave up 3 bases and J gave up 9 bases, with 9 bases separating them. The CDR3 has 12 amino acids. Per germline, CDR1 MNHEY and CDR2 SMNVEV (reference sequence). The CDR3 bases are TGTGCCAGCAGTTTCAATCCAACTGAGCAGTTCTTC. This gives the protein CASSFNPTEQFF.

This rearrangement joins TRBV6-2 or TRBV6-3 to TRBJ2-1; D is uncertain. The germline gives CDR1 MNHEY, CDR2 SVGEGT. V lost 10 bases, J lost 7 bases, and 11 bases lay in between. This CDR3 comprises 11 residues. The CDR3 DNA follows: TGTGCCACCAGCGCTCTGAATGAGCAGTTCTTC. This codes for CATSALNEQFF.

This clonotype occurred many times. The chain employs TRBV7-6 and TRBJ2-7; 7 bases align to TRBD1. The CDR3 is 15 residues long. V lost 0 bases and J lost 4; bases outside the gene matches: 6. CDR1 is SGHVS, CDR2 FNYEAQ, per germline. CDR3 amino acids: CASSLASGQVYEQYF. As DNA, the CDR3 is TGTGCCAGCAGCTTAGCGAGCGGACAGGTTTACGAGCAGTACTTC.

There are many counts of this clonotype. The chain joins TRBV30 to TRBJ1-5; the match to TRBD1 covers 7 bases. The CDR3 spans 13 residues. V shed 2 bases, J shed 6 bases, and the junction held 4 bases outside the gene matches. The germline V gene encodes CDR1 GTSNPN and CDR2 SVGIG (reference sequence). The CDR3 is CAWSSRGLQPQHF. CDR3 DNA: TGTGCCTGGAGTTCAAGGGGGCTTCAGCCCCAGCATTTT.

This clonotype was detected many times. V and J are TRBV7-6 and TRBJ2-7; 8 bases agree with TRBD1. The CDR3 consists of 16 residues. Looked up from germline, CDR1 is SGHVS and CDR2 is FNYEAQ. Germline trimming cut 3 bases from V and 2 bases from J; bases unmatched to any gene: 9. Here the CDR3 DNA reads TGTGCCAGCAGCTTCTCATCCGGGACAGGCCCCTACGAGCAGTACTTC. Amino acids: CASSFSSGTGPYEQYF.

There are many counts of this clonotype. J is TRBJ2-6 and V is TRBV2; D is perhaps TRBD1 or TRBD2 (6 bases each). V was shortened by 8 bases and J by 2 bases, with 13 bases between the two germline ends. Germline CDR1 reads SNHLY; CDR2 reads FYNNEI. The CDR3 runs 15 residues. The CDR3 DNA follows: TGTGCCAGCGGCAGGGGAGGCGCTGGGGCCAACGTCCTGACTTTC. Residues: CASGRGGAGANVLTF.

In this sample, this clonotype turned up many times. V is TRBV28 and J is TRBJ1-1; D ambiguous. V was cut by 5 bases and J by 2 bases, with 18 bases left in between. The CDR3 is made up of 16 amino acids. Germline CDR1 is MDHEN and CDR2 is SYDVKM. CDR3 sequence reads: CASSPPGSHINTEAFF. CDR3 sequence (DNA): TGTGCCAGCAGTCCACCGGGATCCCATATAAACACTGAAGCTTTCTTT.

Of note for this clonotype: An end of the junction does not agree with germline; a read error may underlie this. DNA for the CDR3: TGCAGTGCTAGGAAGCCGACTAGCGGGGTCTACGAGCAGAACTTC. Translation: CSARKPTSGVYEQNF. This rearrangement joins TRBV20-1 to TRBJ2-7, with 11 bases matching TRBD2. Germline V gives CDR1 DFQATT, CDR2 SNEGSKA (reference sequence). The CDR3 totals 15 residues.